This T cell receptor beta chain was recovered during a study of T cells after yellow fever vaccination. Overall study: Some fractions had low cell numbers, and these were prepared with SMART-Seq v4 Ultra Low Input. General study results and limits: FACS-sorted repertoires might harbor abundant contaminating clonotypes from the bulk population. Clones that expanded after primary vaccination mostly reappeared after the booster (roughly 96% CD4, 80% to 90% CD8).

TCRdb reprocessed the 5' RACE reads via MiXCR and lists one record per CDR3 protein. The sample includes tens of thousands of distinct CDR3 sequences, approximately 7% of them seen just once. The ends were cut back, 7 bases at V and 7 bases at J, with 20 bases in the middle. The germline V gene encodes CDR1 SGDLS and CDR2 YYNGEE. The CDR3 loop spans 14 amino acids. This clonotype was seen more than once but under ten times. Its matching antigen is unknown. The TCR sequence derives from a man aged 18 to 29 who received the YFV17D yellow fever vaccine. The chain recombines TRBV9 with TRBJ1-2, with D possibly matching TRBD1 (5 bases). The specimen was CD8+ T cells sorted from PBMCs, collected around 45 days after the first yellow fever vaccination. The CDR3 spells CASFGGRPMGGYTF. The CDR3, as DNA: TGTGCCAGCTTCGGGGGTAGGCCCATGGGTGGCTACACCTTC.